The clone carrying this T cell receptor beta chain was seen ten or more times. Its antigen is not known. This specimen belongs to a study of T cells in Graves' hyperthyroidism and ophthalmopathy. Study-level points and caveats: Ophthalmopathy onset followed model prediction by a median around 6.9 months. A 13 V-J model separated ophthalmopathy from stable hyperthyroidism. Blood also held most thyroid clonotypes expanded beyond 0.001.

Diagnoses used clinical symptoms, serum thyroxine and TRAb, thyroid ultrasound and orbital computed tomography. Amplified regions were TCR beta CDR3 sequences from RNA transcripts. HTBI primers were the set used in a first-round RT-PCR of the TCR CDR3. TCRdb used MiXCR to reprocess the multiplex PCR reads, holding one entry per CDR3 protein. This repertoire shows over 250,000 distinct CDR3 sequences, less than 30% found once; its top ten account for about 30%. Germline CDR1 is SGHTA and CDR2 is FQGTGA. This CDR3 has 13 residues. Deletions cut 4 bases from V and 5 bases from J, with 11 bases between. The sample comprised blood. V is TRBV7-3 and J is TRBJ2-5; D possibly corresponds to TRBD2 (6 bases). This TCR came from a man aged 40-50 years with Graves' hyperthyroidism that later progressed to Graves' ophthalmopathy. The CDR3 reads CASSSRLGETQYF. The DNA of the CDR3 is TGTGCCAGCAGCTCGCGACTAGGGGAGACCCAGTACTTC.